Following are 14 T cell receptor beta chains from one sample sequenced in a study of blood T cell repertoires in COVID-19. The protocol was immunoSEQ multiplex PCR, while the TCRdb copy is restricted to in-frame clones and leaves out a portion. Of roughly 400,000 clones in the sample, approximately 90% are singletons; the top ten hold approximately 1.3%. Sequencing was performed on PBMCs or T cells enriched from blood (not recorded which). Every receptor here comes from a woman aged 18-30 years who had been exposed to COVID-19.

The chain carries TRBV14 and TRBJ2-1; possibly TRBD1 for D (6 bases). Deletions cut 4 bases from V and 6 bases from J, with 13 bases between. This CDR3 is 14 amino acids long. Germline V gene data show CDR1 as SGHDN and CDR2 as FVKESK. The CDR3 protein is CASSPTWGLNEQFF. Written as DNA, the CDR3 is TGTGCCAGCAGCCCAACCTGGGGGCTCAATGAGCAGTTCTTC.

This chain connects TRBV28 to TRBJ2-7, with TRBD2 as a possible D gene (7 bases). Germline V gene data show CDR1 as MDHEN and CDR2 as SYDVKM. The CDR3 sequence is 15 residues long. V gave up 2 bases and J gave up 1 base, with 12 bases separating them. The CDR3 here is CASSLPGGQSYEQYF. The CDR3 DNA reads TGTGCCAGCAGTTTACCCGGGGGGCAATCCTACGAGCAGTACTTC.

This chain joins TRBV10-3 and TRBJ1-6, with D perhaps TRBD1 (6 bases). CDR3 size: 15 residues. The germline CDR1 and CDR2 sequences are ENHRY and SYGVKD. Trimming stripped 3 bases from V and 5 bases from J, with 11 bases between. The CDR3 DNA is TGTGCCATCAGTGAACAGGGTTTCGATAATTCACCCCTCCACTTT. This translates into CAISEQGFDNSPLHF.

The V call is TRBV11-3, the J call TRBJ2-3, with 7 bases lining up with TRBD1. The V gene end was trimmed by 5 bases and the J gene end by 0 bases; junction bases not matched to a gene: 11. The CDR3 length is 17 residues. The germline gives CDR1 SGHNT, CDR2 YENEEA. The CDR3, as DNA: TGTGCCAGCAGCGAAGGAGACAGGGCAGCTAGCACAGATACGCAGTATTTT. Encoded protein: CASSEGDRAASTDTQYF.

The genes are TRBV11-2 and TRBJ2-7; D perhaps matches TRBD1 (6 bases). CDR1 and CDR2 (germline): SGHAT, FQNNGV. This CDR3 comprises 14 residues. With 6 bases removed from V and 1 base from J, the gap between germline ends came to 13 bases. The CDR3 spells CASRQGARSYEQYF. CDR3 sequence (DNA): TGTGCCAGCAGACAGGGCGCGAGGTCCTACGAGCAGTACTTC.

This chain uses TRBV4-3 with TRBJ2-7; no clear D. V shed 0 bases and J shed 0 bases, with 9 bases lying between them. Germline loops: CDR1 LGHNA, CDR2 YSLEER. The CDR3 is 15 residues long. The CDR3 sequence: CASSQDWRNSYEQYF. The CDR3 DNA reads TGCGCCAGCAGCCAAGATTGGCGGAACTCCTACGAGCAGTACTTC.

This chain joins TRBV24-1 and TRBJ2-7, with unresolved D. The V gene's germline CDR1 is KGHDR and CDR2 SFDVKD. Trimming removed 3 bases at V and 0 bases at J, with 5 bases between. The CDR3 contains 13 residues. The CDR3 region has the DNA TGTGCCACCAGTGATAATAACTCCTACGAGCAGTACTTC. It translates to CATSDNNSYEQYF.

The V and J genes are TRBV6-5 and TRBJ2-1; 7 nucleotides line up with TRBD2. The CDR3 sequence is 15 residues long. Trimming cost V 7 bases and J 6 bases; bases outside gene matches: 12. Looked up from germline, CDR1 is MNHEY and CDR2 is SVGAGI. The DNA of the CDR3 is TGTGCCAGCACCTCGGGCGGGGGTTCTATCAATGAGCAGTTCTTC. Translating it yields CASTSGGGSINEQFF.

The chain employs TRBV25-1 and TRBJ2-7; 7 positions match TRBD1. This CDR3 comprises 16 residues. The germline CDR1 and CDR2 sequences are MGHDK and SYGVNS. The J segment lost 0 bases and the V segment lost 4 bases, leaving 9 bases of the junction unmatched. The CDR3, as DNA: TGTGCCAGCAGTGCTACCGGGACAGCCAGCTCCTACGAGCAGTACTTC. It translates to CASSATGTASSYEQYF.

V usage is TRBV4-2 and J usage is TRBJ2-7, with 9 bases that match TRBD2. CDR3 length equals 15 residues. Losses at the gene ends were 0 bases for V and 6 bases for J; bases not matched to a gene: 6. Germline CDR1 LGHNA, CDR2 YNFKEQ. CDR3 DNA sequence: TGTGCCAGCAGCCAAGATCCTCGGACTAGCGTCGAGCAGTACTTC. It yields the protein CASSQDPRTSVEQYF.

The chain recombines TRBV27 with TRBJ1-1; 7 bases fit TRBD1. J lost 5 bases, V lost 10 bases, and 16 bases had no gene match. The CDR3 covers 15 residues. The germline gives CDR1 MNHEY, CDR2 SMNVEV (reference sequence). DNA for the CDR3: TGTGCCAACCCGTTGACCCGCAGGGGGGAGACTGAAGCTTTCTTT. This sequence encodes CANPLTRRGETEAFF.

The chain combines TRBV7-9 with TRBJ2-7; 10 positions match TRBD1. The CDR3 loop spans 15 amino acids. Germline trimming cut 4 bases from V and 6 bases from J; bases unmatched to any gene: 9. Germline values: CDR1 SEHNR, CDR2 FQNEAQ (reference sequence). DNA of the CDR3: TGTGCCAGCAGCTCATTAGGACAGGGGGGATCCGAGCAGTACTTC. Translated, it gives CASSSLGQGGSEQYF.

The chain uses TRBV28 and TRBJ1-3; D might be TRBD1 (5 bases). The ends were cut back, 1 base at V and 10 bases at J, with 14 bases in the middle. In germline, CDR1 is MDHEN, CDR2 SYDVKM. The CDR3 consists of 14 residues. CDR3 protein: CASSLLGAKKTIYF. For the CDR3, the DNA is TGTGCCAGCAGTTTATTAGGGGCCAAGAAGACCATATATTTT.

CDR3 loop: CASSPGTSGGAAFFDEQFF. As DNA, the CDR3 is TGTGCCAGCAGTCCCGGGACTAGCGGGGGGGCCGCTTTTTTTGATGAGCAGTTCTTC. The chain links TRBV7-2 to TRBJ2-1; 16 positions match TRBD2. Losses at the gene ends were 6 bases for V and 8 bases for J; bases not matched to a gene: 16. CDR1 SGHTA and CDR2 FQGNSA come from the germline V gene. This CDR3 has 19 amino acids.